This is a list of T cell receptor beta chains from one sample in a study of CD8 T cells in ankylosing spondylitis. TCRdb reanalysed the 5' RACE reads using MiXCR and keeps one entry per CDR3 protein. The profile shows some 220,000 distinct CDR3 sequences, about 7% of them singletons. The source material was blood, either unsorted or a sorted T cell fraction (not recorded which). The receptors come from a male donor with ankylosing spondylitis. CDR3s include the opening cysteine and the closing phenylalanine or tryptophan. The order of the fields is clone size, D gene, J gene, CDR3 length, V gene, CDR3 protein, CDR3 DNA. The D gene is left open where the match is weak. Rows may omit the clone size; those that give it use once, few, many or a size class.

many	TRBD1	TRBJ1-5	14	TRBV27	CASSSGGGSQPQHF	TGTGCCAGCAGTTCAGGGGGTGGAAGTCAGCCCCAGCATTTT
few	TRBD1	TRBJ2-2	20	TRBV12-3/TRBV12-4	CASSPLRDRGRSGGTGELFF	TGTGCCAGCAGTCCTCTCCGGGACAGGGGCCGTTCTGGGGGTACCGGGGAGCTGTTTTTT
many	TRBD1	TRBJ1-2	12	TRBV5-1	CASSDPDRARAF	TGCGCCAGCAGCGACCCCGACAGGGCCCGAGCCTTC
NA	NA	TRBJ1-1	16	TRBV5-1	CASRSLARDGFTEAFF	TGCGCCAGCAGATCATTAGCGCGGGACGGCTTCACTGAAGCTTTCTTT
many	NA	TRBJ1-2	15	TRBV7-2	CASSQQVGLTYGYTF	TGTGCCAGCAGCCAACAAGTAGGACTGACCTATGGCTACACCTTC
many	NA	TRBJ2-2	16	TRBV6-4	CASSDLFYLDTGELFF	TGTGCCAGCAGTGACTTGTTCTATTTAGACACCGGGGAGCTGTTTTTT
many	NA	TRBJ2-5	15	TRBV28	CASSPAAGYQETQYF	TGTGCCAGCAGTCCCGCGGCGGGGTACCAAGAGACCCAGTACTTC
NA	NA	TRBJ2-7	14	TRBV7-3	CASSSSPAAAEQYF	TGTGCCAGCAGCTCTTCCCCGGCGGCAGCCGAGCAGTACTTC
many	NA	TRBJ1-2	15	TRBV27	CASSHRTNSNYGYTF	TGTGCCAGCAGTCATCGGACTAACTCCAACTATGGCTACACCTTC
many	NA	TRBJ2-1	14	TRBV15	CATSRDQAGGEQFF	TGTGCCACCAGCAGAGATCAGGCAGGAGGAGAGCAGTTCTTC
many	NA	TRBJ2-7	12	TRBV12-3/TRBV12-4	CASTFPGAEQYF	TGTGCCAGCACCTTCCCGGGAGCCGAGCAGTACTTC
many	TRBD1	TRBJ2-7	15	TRBV4-2	CASSQDRSSSYEQYF	TGTGCCAGCAGCCAGGACAGGTCATCTTCCTACGAGCAGTACTTC
many	NA	TRBJ2-7	14	TRBV5-1	CASSLKDGPYEQYF	TGCGCCAGCAGCTTGAAGGACGGACCCTACGAGCAGTACTTC
many	NA	TRBJ1-4	15	TRBV4-3	CASSQGGLANEKLFF	TGCGCCAGCAGCCAAGGAGGGTTGGCTAATGAAAAACTGTTTTTT
few	NA	TRBJ2-1	14	TRBV25-1	CASAPGAGYYEQFF	TGTGCCAGCGCCCCGGGGGCAGGGTATTATGAGCAGTTCTTC
NA	TRBD2	TRBJ2-7	15	TRBV20-1	CSAPRTLAGYYEQYF	TGCAGTGCACCCAGGACTCTAGCGGGGTACTACGAGCAGTACTTC
many	NA	TRBJ2-7	12	TRBV20-1	CSAGEGVYEQYF	TGCAGTGCTGGAGAAGGCGTCTACGAGCAGTACTTC
many	NA	TRBJ2-5	15	TRBV10-3	CAISESISPRETQYF	TGTGCCATCAGTGAGTCCATTTCCCCGAGGGAGACCCAGTACTTC
many	NA	TRBJ1-2	10	TRBV12-3/TRBV12-4	CASSGAGYTF	TGTGCCAGCAGCGGAGCTGGCTACACCTTC
NA	NA	TRBJ1-1	13	TRBV5-5	CAISPGRGCEAFF	TGTGCCATCAGCCCCGGGCGCGGCTGCGAAGCTTTCTTT
many	NA	TRBJ2-7	16	TRBV27	CASSSVRGPGLYEQYF	TGTGCCAGCAGTTCAGTAAGGGGACCGGGCCTCTACGAGCAGTACTTC
many	NA	TRBJ2-7	12	TRBV4-2	CASSQDGTEQYF	TGTGCCAGCAGCCAAGATGGAACTGAGCAGTACTTC
many	NA	TRBJ2-7	16	TRBV7-8	CASSTLRDPPVYEQYF	TGTGCCAGCAGCACGCTAAGGGATCCTCCCGTCTACGAGCAGTACTTC
many	NA	TRBJ1-1	15	TRBV12-3/TRBV12-4	CASSLAQGLNTEAFF	TGTGCCAGCAGTTTAGCACAGGGCCTGAACACTGAAGCTTTCTTT
many	NA	TRBJ1-1	12	TRBV7-9	CASSYGYTEAFF	TGTGCCAGCAGCTACGGATACACTGAAGCTTTCTTT
few	TRBD2	TRBJ2-1	15	TRBV28	CASTVISAGGNEQFF	TGTGCCAGCACCGTGATTTCCGCGGGGGGAAATGAGCAGTTCTTC
many	TRBD2	TRBJ2-7	11	TRBV27	CASSYAGGEYF	TGTGCCAGCAGTTACGCGGGGGGGGAGTACTTC
many	NA	TRBJ1-1	17	TRBV4-3	CASSQEQWEGIGTEAFF	TGCGCCAGCAGCCAAGAGCAGTGGGAGGGGATCGGCACTGAAGCTTTCTTT
many	NA	TRBJ1-3	14	TRBV20-1	CSARGPSSGNTIYF	TGCAGTGCTAGGGGGCCGAGCTCTGGAAACACCATATATTTT
few	NA	TRBJ2-1	13	TRBV25-1	CASSESVLYEQFF	TGTGCCAGCAGTGAATCGGTGCTATATGAGCAGTTCTTC
few	TRBD1	TRBJ1-1	17	TRBV6-1	CASSEEVASTGYTEAFF	TGTGCCAGCAGTGAAGAAGTCGCCTCGACAGGGTACACTGAAGCTTTCTTT
NA	NA	TRBJ2-3	14	TRBV9	CASSARGTTDTQYF	TGTGCCAGCAGCGCCCGGGGGACCACAGATACGCAGTATTTT
many	NA	TRBJ2-7	13	TRBV7-9	CASSLPRTYEQYF	TGTGCCAGCAGCTTGCCAAGGACCTACGAGCAGTACTTC
many	TRBD1	TRBJ2-1	15	TRBV4-3	CASSQGQGRNNEQFF	TGCGCCAGCAGCCAAGGACAGGGTCGTAACAATGAGCAGTTCTTC
many	NA	TRBJ1-5	14	TRBV12-3/TRBV12-4	CASRHHDSNQPQHF	TGTGCCAGCAGACATCATGATAGCAATCAGCCCCAGCATTTT
NA	TRBD2	TRBJ2-7	17	TRBV7-8	CASSLGLAGALSYEQYF	TGTGCCAGCAGCCTAGGACTAGCGGGAGCACTCTCCTACGAGCAGTACTTC